This is a list of T cell receptor beta chains from one sample in a study of T cell responses to AZD1222 COVID-19 vaccine. Repertoires were generated with immunoSEQ multiplex PCR, while TCRdb's copy carries only in-frame clones and drops some. Here the sample spans around 33,000 clones, roughly 90% being singletons. The material sequenced was peripheral blood, taken on day 0 of AZD1222 vaccination. The receptors come from an adult in good health. CDR3s include the opening cysteine and the closing phenylalanine or tryptophan. D genes are given only for firm matches. The listing skips clone size in some rows; elsewhere it reads once, few, many or a size class.

>NA|TRBD1|TRBJ1-1|TRBV30
CAWSVAGTGVRMRAFF
TGTGCCTGGAGTGTCGCCGGGACAGGGGTCCGGATGAGAGCTTTCTTT
>NA|TRBD1|TRBJ2-3|TRBV5-6
CASSLDREDTQYF
TGTGCCAGCAGCCTTGACAGGGAGGATACGCAGTATTTT
>once|NA|TRBJ1-1|TRBV11-2
CASSPRTASNTEAFF
TGTGCCAGCAGCCCGAGGACAGCTTCGAACACTGAAGCTTTCTTT
>once|NA|TRBJ1-2|TRBV6-1
CASSELGSGYTF
TGTGCCAGCAGTGAACTAGGATCTGGCTACACCTTC
>NA|NA|TRBJ2-1|TRBV12-3/TRBV12-4
CASSPPGRNEQFF
TGTGCCAGCAGCCCTCCCGGGCGAAATGAGCAGTTCTTC
>NA|NA|TRBJ2-1|TRBV4-3
CASSQELRSYIYNEQFF
TGCGCCAGCAGCCAAGAATTACGCTCCTATATTTACAATGAGCAGTTCTTC
>once|TRBD2|TRBJ2-1|TRBV5-8
CASETSGRNEQFF
TGTGCCAGCGAAACTAGCGGGCGTAATGAGCAGTTCTTC
>medium-sized|TRBD1|TRBJ1-4|TRBV11-2
CASSLEAGGNEKLFF
TGTGCCAGCAGCTTAGAGGCAGGGGGTAATGAAAAACTGTTTTTT
>NA|NA|TRBJ2-3|TRBV6-5
CASSYSRTADTQYF
TGTGCCAGCAGTTACTCGAGGACAGCAGATACGCAGTATTTT
>NA|NA|TRBJ1-1|TRBV6-5
CASSYGADTNTEAFF
TGTGCCAGCAGTTACGGGGCCGATACGAACACTGAAGCTTTCTTT
>NA|NA|TRBJ1-6|TRBV9
CASSASGRSTLHF
TGTGCCAGCAGCGCCTCGGGACGGAGCACCCTCCACTTT
>NA|NA|TRBJ1-2|TRBV5-4
CASSLEGLEGYTF
TGTGCCAGCAGCTTGGAGGGATTGGAAGGCTACACCTTC
>NA|NA|TRBJ1-6|TRBV28
CASTAAQGTYNSPLHF
TGTGCCAGCACCGCCGCCCAGGGAACCTATAATTCACCCCTCCACTTT
>few|NA|TRBJ2-1|TRBV5-1
CASSLGPSGRNNEQFF
TGCGCCAGCAGCTTGGGCCCGAGCGGGCGAAACAATGAGCAGTTCTTC
>NA|NA|TRBJ1-1|TRBV7-2
CASSLVRWNTEAFF
TGTGCCAGCAGCTTAGTACGGTGGAACACTGAAGCTTTCTTT
>NA|TRBD1|TRBJ2-3|TRBV6-5
CASSPGQGTDTQYF
TGTGCCAGCTCTCCGGGACAGGGCACAGATACGCAGTATTTT
>few|NA|TRBJ1-3|TRBV11-3
CASSPGQGPGNTIYF
TGTGCCAGCAGCCCGGGGCAGGGACCTGGAAACACCATATATTTT
>NA|NA|TRBJ2-3|TRBV24-1
CATSDYGGNTQYF
TGTGCCACCAGTGATTACGGGGGAAATACGCAGTATTTT
>NA|TRBD2|TRBJ2-2|TRBV11-3
CASSPPGGFTGELFF
TGTGCCAGCAGCCCCCCGGGGGGGTTCACCGGGGAGCTGTTTTTT
>NA|NA|TRBJ2-7|TRBV19
CASRGSGGREQYF
TGTGCCAGTAGAGGAAGTGGTGGGCGTGAGCAGTACTTC
>NA|NA|TRBJ2-6|TRBV29-1
CSVDFNSGANVLTF
TGCAGCGTTGACTTCAACTCTGGGGCCAACGTCCTGACTTTC
>NA|TRBD2|TRBJ2-7|TRBV5-1
CASSRSGMGDEQYF
TGCGCCAGCAGCAGAAGCGGGATGGGGGACGAGCAGTACTTC
>few|NA|TRBJ1-5|TRBV9
CASSVGGDPGQQPQHF
TGTGCCAGCAGCGTAGGGGGAGACCCTGGGCAACAGCCCCAGCATTTT
>NA|TRBD1|TRBJ1-4|TRBV28
CASSLQTGGDEKLFF
TGTGCCAGCAGTTTACAGACAGGGGGAGATGAAAAACTGTTTTTT
>NA|TRBD1|TRBJ1-1|TRBV5-4
CASSLERQGTEAFF
TGTGCCAGCAGCTTGGAGAGACAGGGCACTGAAGCTTTCTTT
>NA|NA|TRBJ2-6|TRBV4-3
CASSPGNSGANVLTF
TGCGCCAGCAGCCCAGGGAACTCTGGGGCCAACGTCCTGACTTTC
>NA|NA|TRBJ2-5|TRBV4-3
CASSQSLQETQYF
TGCGCCAGCAGCCAAAGCCTACAGGAGACCCAGTACTTC
>NA|NA|TRBJ1-6|TRBV9
CASSVREGYNSPLHF
TGTGCCAGCAGCGTTAGGGAGGGCTATAATTCACCCCTCCACTTT
>few|NA|TRBJ1-2|TRBV10-2
CASSELQYYGYTF
TGCGCCAGCAGTGAGTTGCAGTACTATGGCTACACCTTC
>few|NA|TRBJ1-1|TRBV19
CASSTQGPNTEAFF
TGTGCCAGTAGTACTCAGGGACCAAACACTGAAGCTTTCTTT
>NA|NA|TRBJ1-6|TRBV18
CASSPLGPLSGINSPLHF
TGTGCCAGCTCACCACTCGGGCCCCTAAGCGGCATAAATTCACCCCTCCACTTT
>NA|NA|TRBJ1-1|TRBV27
CASSLEAANTEAFF
TGTGCCAGCAGTTTAGAGGCAGCGAACACTGAAGCTTTCTTT
>NA|NA|TRBJ2-7|TRBV4-2
CASSQEGRYEQYF
TGTGCCAGCAGCCAAGAGGGGAGGTACGAGCAGTACTTC
>NA|NA|TRBJ1-1|TRBV16
CASSQLLVNTEAFF
TGTGCCAGCAGCCAATTGCTCGTGAACACTGAAGCTTTCTTT
>NA|TRBD1|TRBJ1-1|TRBV29-1
CSVNGQGLNTEAFF
TGCAGCGTTAATGGACAGGGCCTGAACACTGAAGCTTTCTTT
>NA|NA|TRBJ1-3|TRBV7-9
CASSREAGNTIYF
TGTGCCAGCAGCCGGGAGGCAGGAAACACCATATATTTT
>NA|TRBD1|TRBJ1-1|TRBV9
CASSVRQGGTEAFF
TGTGCCAGCAGCGTACGACAGGGAGGGACTGAAGCTTTCTTT
>NA|TRBD1|TRBJ2-1|TRBV7-2
CASSPRQGDSYNEQFF
TGTGCCAGCAGCCCAAGACAGGGGGACTCCTACAATGAGCAGTTCTTC
>NA|NA|TRBJ1-1|TRBV5-1
CASSQQFGGPMNTEAFF
TGCGCCAGCAGCCAACAATTCGGGGGGCCCATGAACACTGAAGCTTTCTTT
>NA|TRBD1|TRBJ1-1|TRBV6-6
CASSYYRDRGNEAFF
TGTGCCAGCAGTTACTATAGGGACAGGGGAAATGAAGCTTTCTTT
>NA|NA|TRBJ2-2|TRBV6-2/TRBV6-3
CASSFYGGSTGELFF
TGTGCCAGCAGTTTCTACGGGGGTAGTACCGGGGAGCTGTTTTTT
>NA|TRBD2|TRBJ2-1|TRBV3-1/TRBV3-2
CASSQAAGAYNEQFF
TGTGCCAGCAGCCAAGCGGCGGGGGCCTACAATGAGCAGTTCTTC
>NA|NA|TRBJ2-7|TRBV6-5
CASGGGAAYEQYF
TGTGCCAGCGGAGGCGGGGCGGCCTACGAGCAGTACTTC
>NA|NA|TRBJ1-1|TRBV25-1
CASSENWGSNAEAFF
TGTGCCAGCAGTGAAAATTGGGGAAGTAATGCTGAAGCTTTCTTT
>NA|NA|TRBJ2-1|TRBV5-4
CASSSGREEFF
TGTGCCAGCAGTAGCGGCCGAGAGGAGTTCTTC
>NA|TRBD1|TRBJ2-3|TRBV4-1
CASSQVRTGASTDTQYF
TGCGCCAGCAGCCAAGTTCGTACAGGGGCTAGCACAGATACGCAGTATTTT
>NA|NA|TRBJ1-5|TRBV23-1
CASSQGEGNQPQHF
TGCGCCAGCAGTCAGGGAGAGGGCAATCAGCCCCAGCATTTT
>NA|NA|TRBJ2-2|TRBV2
CASQGTGELFF
TGTGCCAGCCAAGGGACCGGGGAGCTGTTTTTT
>NA|NA|TRBJ2-7|TRBV6-2/TRBV6-3
CASSFRGPYEQYF
TGTGCCAGCAGCTTCAGGGGTCCCTACGAGCAGTACTTC
>NA|NA|TRBJ2-2|TRBV30
CAWSLGGNTGELFF
TGTGCCTGGAGTTTAGGCGGAAACACCGGGGAGCTGTTTTTT
>NA|NA|TRBJ1-2|TRBV10-3
CAISEGELRRAGYGYTF
TGTGCCATCAGTGAGGGGGAGTTACGGAGGGCGGGCTATGGCTACACCTTC
>few|NA|TRBJ1-1|TRBV29-1
CSVALGGNTEAFF
TGCAGCGTTGCGCTAGGGGGTAACACTGAAGCTTTCTTT
>once|NA|TRBJ1-5|TRBV7-2
CASSLWGFGSYSNQPQHF
TGTGCCAGCAGCTTATGGGGGTTTGGGTCCTATAGCAATCAGCCCCAGCATTTT
>NA|NA|TRBJ1-4|TRBV9
CASSVGSGRSEKLFF
TGTGCCAGCAGCGTAGGTTCGGGGCGATCTGAAAAACTGTTTTTT